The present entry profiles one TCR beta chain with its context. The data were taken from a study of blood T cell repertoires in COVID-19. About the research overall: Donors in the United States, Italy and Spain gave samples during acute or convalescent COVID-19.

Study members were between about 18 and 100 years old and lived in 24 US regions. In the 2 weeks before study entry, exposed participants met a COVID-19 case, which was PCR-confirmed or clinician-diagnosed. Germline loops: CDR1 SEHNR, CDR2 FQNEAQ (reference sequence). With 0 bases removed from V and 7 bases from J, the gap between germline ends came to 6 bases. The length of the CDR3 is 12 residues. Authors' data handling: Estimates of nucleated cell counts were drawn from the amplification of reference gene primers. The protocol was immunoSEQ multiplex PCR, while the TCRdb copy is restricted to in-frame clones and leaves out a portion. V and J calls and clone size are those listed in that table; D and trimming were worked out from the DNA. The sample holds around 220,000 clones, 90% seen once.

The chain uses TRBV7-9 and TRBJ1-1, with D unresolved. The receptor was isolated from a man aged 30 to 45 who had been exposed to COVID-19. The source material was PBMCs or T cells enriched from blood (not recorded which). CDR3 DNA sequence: TGTGCCAGCAGCTTAGCACTTATTGAAGCTTTCTTT. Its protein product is CASSLALIEAFF.